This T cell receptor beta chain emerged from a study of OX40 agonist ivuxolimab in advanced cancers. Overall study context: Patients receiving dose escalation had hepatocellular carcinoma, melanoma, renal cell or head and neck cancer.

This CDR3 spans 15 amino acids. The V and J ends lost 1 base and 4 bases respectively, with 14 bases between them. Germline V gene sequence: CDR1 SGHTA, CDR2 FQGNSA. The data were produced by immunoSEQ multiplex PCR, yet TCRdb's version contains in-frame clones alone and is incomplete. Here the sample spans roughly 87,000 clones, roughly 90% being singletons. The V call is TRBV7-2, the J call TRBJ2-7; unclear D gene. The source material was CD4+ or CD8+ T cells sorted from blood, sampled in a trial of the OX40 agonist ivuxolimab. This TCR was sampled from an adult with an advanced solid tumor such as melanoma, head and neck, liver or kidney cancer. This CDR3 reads CASSLVFAPLYEQYF. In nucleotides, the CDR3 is TGTGCCAGCAGCTTAGTGTTTGCGCCCTTATACGAGCAGTACTTC.